This is a list of T cell receptor beta chains from one sample in a study of blood T cell repertoires in COVID-19. Repertoires were generated with immunoSEQ multiplex PCR, while TCRdb's copy carries only in-frame clones and drops some. Among some 350,000 clones listed, roughly nine tenths were seen once. The sequencing input was PBMCs or T cells enriched from blood (not recorded which). These TCRs come from a man aged 18 to 30 who had recovered from COVID-19. The CDR3 runs from the conserved cysteine through the conserved F or W. A D gene is named only where the DNA matches it firmly. Not every row has a clone size; where given, it reads once, few, many or a size class.

>-|TRBJ2-7|TRBD1|TRBV10-2
TGCGCCAGCAGTGATGATGTGGGACAGGGGTACGAGCAGTACTTC
CASSDDVGQGYEQYF
>-|TRBJ2-7|TRBD1|TRBV25-1
TGTGCCAGCAGTTCAAACAGGGGGTTTACCTACGAGCAGTACTTC
CASSSNRGFTYEQYF
>-|TRBJ2-7|-|TRBV7-3
TGTGCCAGCAGCTTGACAGGACCGCCCTACGAGCAGTACTTC
CASSLTGPPYEQYF
>-|TRBJ1-4|-|TRBV28
TGTGCCAGCAGTTCCGGGACGGGGGAGGAAAAACTGTTTTTT
CASSSGTGEEKLFF
>-|TRBJ2-3|-|TRBV9
TGTGCCAGCAGCGCCCTACGGGCAGATACGCAGTATTTT
CASSALRADTQYF
>-|TRBJ1-2|-|TRBV12-3/TRBV12-4
TGTGCCAGCAGTTTAAAGTTGGAGGGTGGCTACACCTTC
CASSLKLEGGYTF
>-|TRBJ2-7|-|TRBV5-1
TGCGCCAGCAGCTTGGCCAGCTCCTACGAGCAGTACTTC
CASSLASSYEQYF
>-|TRBJ1-3|-|TRBV12-3/TRBV12-4
TGTGCCAGCATTCGGGGCTCTGGAAACACCATATATTTT
CASIRGSGNTIYF
>-|TRBJ2-7|-|TRBV5-1
TGCGCCAGCAGCTTGAGCCGCAATTTCGCGGCGACCTACGAGCAGTACTTC
CASSLSRNFAATYEQYF
>-|TRBJ1-2|-|TRBV5-1
TGCGCCAGCCGGACTCATCCAGGAGGCTACACCTTC
CASRTHPGGYTF
>-|TRBJ2-6|-|TRBV21-1
TGTGCCAGCAGCAGAGGTCAGGGAGGACCTGGGGCCAACGTCCTGACTTTC
CASSRGQGGPGANVLTF
>-|TRBJ1-3|-|TRBV5-5
TGTGCCAGCAGCCTTATATGGGCACCGGCATCTGGAAACACCATATATTTT
CASSLIWAPASGNTIYF
>-|TRBJ1-2|-|TRBV9
TGTGCCAGCAGCGACACCTTACAGGGATATGGCTACACCTTC
CASSDTLQGYGYTF
>-|TRBJ2-1|TRBD2|TRBV18
TGTGCCAGCTCACCGATCGAAGGGATAGCGGGAGATTCTCATGAGCAGTTCTTC
CASSPIEGIAGDSHEQFF
>-|TRBJ2-1|-|TRBV27
TGTGCCAGCAGTTTAGCGGGGAGAGAGCAGTTCTTC
CASSLAGREQFF
>few|TRBJ1-2|-|TRBV6-5
TGTGCCAGCAGAACCGGGTTACCCTATGGCTACACCTTC
CASRTGLPYGYTF
>-|TRBJ2-1|-|TRBV29-1
TGCAGCGTTGAGCGGGAAGGGAGGAATGAGCAGTTCTTC
CSVEREGRNEQFF
>-|TRBJ2-1|-|TRBV3-1/TRBV3-2
TGTGCCAGCAGCCATCCTGCAGGGCTTAGCTCCTACAATGAGCAGTTCTTC
CASSHPAGLSSYNEQFF
>-|TRBJ2-6|TRBD2|TRBV13
TGTGCCAGCAGCTCACGGGACGGACTAGACTCTGGGGCCAACGTCCTGACTTTC
CASSSRDGLDSGANVLTF
>-|TRBJ1-1|TRBD1|TRBV5-1
TGCGCCAGCAGCACACGACAGGGAGGCACTGAAGCTTTCTTT
CASSTRQGGTEAFF
>-|TRBJ1-1|-|TRBV18
TGTGCCAGCTCCAATGGGGCAGGGAGGACTGAAGCTTTCTTT
CASSNGAGRTEAFF
>-|TRBJ2-3|TRBD1|TRBV5-5
TGTGCCAGCAGCTTAGTGAGACAGGGTGCCACAGATACGCAGTATTTT
CASSLVRQGATDTQYF
>-|TRBJ2-3|-|TRBV28
TGTGCCAGCAGTTTCAGGGGTTTTTTAGATACGCAGTATTTT
CASSFRGFLDTQYF
>-|TRBJ1-1|TRBD1|TRBV2
TGTGCCGGGACAGAGAACACTGAAGCTTTCTTT
CAGTENTEAFF
>-|TRBJ1-2|TRBD1|TRBV30
TGTGCCTGGAGGGAAGACAGGGGGAACTATGGCTACACCTTC
CAWREDRGNYGYTF
>few|TRBJ1-2|-|TRBV12-3/TRBV12-4
TGTGCCAGCAGTTCAAATAACTATGGCTACACCTTC
CASSSNNYGYTF
>-|TRBJ1-5|-|TRBV18
TGTGCCAGCTCACCACGCGAGTCACGGGGCAATCAGCCCCAGCATTTT
CASSPRESRGNQPQHF
>-|TRBJ1-5|TRBD1|TRBV5-7
TGTGCCAGCAGCTTCCACTTTATTAAGGGACAGGAGGCTAATCAGCCCCAGCATTTT
CASSFHFIKGQEANQPQHF
>-|TRBJ1-2|-|TRBV7-2
TGTGCCAGCAGCCCTGGGGGGGGTAACTATGGCTACACCTTC
CASSPGGGNYGYTF
>-|TRBJ2-7|-|TRBV21-1
TGTGCCAGCAGCATAGGGTGGGACAGCTCCTCCTACGAGCAGTACTTC
CASSIGWDSSSYEQYF
>-|TRBJ1-5|TRBD1|TRBV5-1
TGCGCCAGCAGCTTGGACGGACAGGGGAATCAGCCCCAGCATTTT
CASSLDGQGNQPQHF
>-|TRBJ2-1|TRBD2|TRBV19
TGTGCCAGTAGTATGACCCCCGCGGGACTACCATACAATGAGCAGTTCTTC
CASSMTPAGLPYNEQFF
>-|TRBJ1-2|-|TRBV9
TGTGCCAGCAGCGTTGCAGGGTACGGCTACACCTTC
CASSVAGYGYTF
>few|TRBJ1-4|-|TRBV28
TGTGCCAGCACGGGAGGAGCACCCGAAAAACTGTTTTTT
CASTGGAPEKLFF
>-|TRBJ1-2|-|TRBV7-2
TGTGCCAGCAGCTTCCAGACAGGACCCTATGGCTACACCTTC
CASSFQTGPYGYTF
>once|TRBJ2-2|-|TRBV9
TGTGCCAGCAGCCAGACAGGACTAGTGACCGGGGAGCTGTTTTTT
CASSQTGLVTGELFF
>-|TRBJ1-5|-|TRBV28
TGTGCCAGCAGTTCTACCAACAGCAATCAGCCCCAGCATTTT
CASSSTNSNQPQHF
>once|TRBJ2-7|-|TRBV11-1
TGTGCCAGCAGCTTAGGGGAGGTGGGCTACGAGCAGTACTTC
CASSLGEVGYEQYF
>-|TRBJ2-7|-|TRBV7-2
TGTGCCAGCAGTTTTACAGGGATCGAGGGCGAGCAGTACTTC
CASSFTGIEGEQYF
>-|TRBJ2-7|TRBD1|TRBV27
TGTGCCAGCAGTCCCGCCCCCGGGACAGGGGGGTACGAGCAGTACTTC
CASSPAPGTGGYEQYF
>-|TRBJ2-1|TRBD1|TRBV18
TGTGCCAGCTCACCGGGGACAGGGGGCTACAATGAGCAGTTCTTC
CASSPGTGGYNEQFF
>-|TRBJ2-2|-|TRBV25-1
TGTGCCAGCAGTGAACTCAATATGGCCACCGGGGAGCTGTTTTTT
CASSELNMATGELFF